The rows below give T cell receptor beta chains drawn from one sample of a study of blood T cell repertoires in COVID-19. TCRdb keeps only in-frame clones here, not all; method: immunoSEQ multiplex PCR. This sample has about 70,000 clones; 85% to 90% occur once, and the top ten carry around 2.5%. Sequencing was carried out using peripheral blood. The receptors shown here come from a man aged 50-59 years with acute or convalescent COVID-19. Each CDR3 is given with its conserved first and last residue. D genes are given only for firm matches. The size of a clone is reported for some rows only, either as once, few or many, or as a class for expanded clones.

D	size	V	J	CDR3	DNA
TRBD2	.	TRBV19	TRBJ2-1	CASRPWIGGRKSNEQFF	TGTGCCAGTAGGCCCTGGATCGGCGGGAGGAAAAGCAATGAGCAGTTCTTC
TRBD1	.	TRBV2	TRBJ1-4	CASSEGWTGYNEKLFF	TGTGCCAGCAGTGAAGGGTGGACAGGGTATAATGAAAAACTGTTTTTT
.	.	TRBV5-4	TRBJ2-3	CASSQGGSTDTQYF	TGTGCCAGCAGCCAAGGAGGCAGCACAGATACGCAGTATTTT
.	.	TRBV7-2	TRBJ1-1	CASSLVGTPANTEAFF	TGTGCCAGCAGCTTAGTGGGGACACCAGCGAACACTGAAGCTTTCTTT
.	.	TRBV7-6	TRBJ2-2	CASSLVGETGELFF	TGTGCCAGCAGCTTAGTCGGGGAGACCGGGGAGCTGTTTTTT
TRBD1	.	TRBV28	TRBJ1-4	CASSVDRVAEKLFF	TGTGCCAGCAGTGTGGACAGGGTAGCTGAAAAACTGTTTTTT
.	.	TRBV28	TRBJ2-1	CASSPNTLRDWKTNEQFF	TGTGCCAGCAGTCCGAATACCCTCCGGGACTGGAAAACTAATGAGCAGTTCTTC
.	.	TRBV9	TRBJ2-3	CASSARAGRSTDTQYF	TGTGCCAGCAGCGCCCGAGCGGGTAGGAGCACAGATACGCAGTATTTT
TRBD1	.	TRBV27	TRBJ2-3	CASTGTGDWDTQYF	TGTGCCAGCACCGGGACAGGGGACTGGGATACGCAGTATTTT
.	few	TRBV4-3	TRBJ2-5	CASSRNTGPPEYF	TGCGCCAGCAGCCGGAACACAGGACCACCCGAGTACTTC
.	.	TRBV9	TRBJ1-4	CASSVGAALPNEKLFF	TGTGCCAGCAGCGTAGGGGCAGCCCTACCTAATGAAAAACTGTTTTTT
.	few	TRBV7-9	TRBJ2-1	CASSLTDYLGNEQFF	TGTGCCAGCAGCTTAACGGACTATCTTGGGAATGAGCAGTTCTTC
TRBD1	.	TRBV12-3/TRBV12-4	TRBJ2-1	CASRGSGTGGFF	TGTGCCAGCAGGGGTAGCGGGACAGGGGGTTTCTTC
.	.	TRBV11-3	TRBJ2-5	CASSSTTQETQYF	TGTGCCAGCAGCTCCACAACACAAGAGACCCAGTACTTC
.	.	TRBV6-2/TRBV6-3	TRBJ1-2	CASSLLLAKNYGYTF	TGTGCCAGCAGTCTTTTACTCGCTAAGAACTATGGCTACACCTTC
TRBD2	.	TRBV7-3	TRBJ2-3	CASSPGGSGGGTDTQYF	TGTGCCAGCAGCCCGGGCGGTAGCGGGGGAGGTACAGATACGCAGTATTTT
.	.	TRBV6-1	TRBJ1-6	CASSDTKEAFGGLSPLHF	TGTGCCAGCAGTGACACAAAAGAAGCGTTCGGGGGATTGTCACCCCTCCACTTT
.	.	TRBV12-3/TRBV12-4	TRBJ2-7	CASSLQQGDEQYF	TGTGCCAGCAGTTTACAACAGGGCGACGAGCAGTACTTC
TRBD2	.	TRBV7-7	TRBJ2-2	CASSLDSLGGMTGELFF	TGTGCCAGCAGCTTAGATTCCTTGGGAGGGATGACCGGGGAGCTGTTTTTT
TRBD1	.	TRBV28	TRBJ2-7	CASKGRGQGSNEQYF	TGTGCCAGCAAGGGCCGGGGACAGGGAAGCAACGAGCAGTACTTC
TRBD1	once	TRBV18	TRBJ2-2	CASSPGQGTGELFF	TGTGCCAGCTCACCGGGACAGGGCACCGGGGAGCTGTTTTTT
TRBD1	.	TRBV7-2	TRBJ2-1	CASSPDRATYNEQFF	TGTGCCAGCAGCCCAGACAGGGCTACCTACAATGAGCAGTTCTTC